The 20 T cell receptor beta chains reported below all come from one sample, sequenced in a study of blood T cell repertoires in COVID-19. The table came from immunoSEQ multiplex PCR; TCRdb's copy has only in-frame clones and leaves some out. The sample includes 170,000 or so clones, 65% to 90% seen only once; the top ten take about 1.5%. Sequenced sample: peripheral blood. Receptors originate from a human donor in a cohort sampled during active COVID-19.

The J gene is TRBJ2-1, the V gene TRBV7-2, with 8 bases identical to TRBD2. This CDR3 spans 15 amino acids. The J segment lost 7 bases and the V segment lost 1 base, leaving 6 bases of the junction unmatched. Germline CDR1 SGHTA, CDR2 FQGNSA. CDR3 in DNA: TGTGCCAGCAGCTTAGGGACTAGCTTGGTAAATGAGCAGTTCTTC. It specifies CASSLGTSLVNEQFF.

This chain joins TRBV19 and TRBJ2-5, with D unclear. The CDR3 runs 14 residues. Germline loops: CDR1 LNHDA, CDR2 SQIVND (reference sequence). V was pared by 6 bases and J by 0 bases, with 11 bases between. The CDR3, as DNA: TGTGCCAGTAGAGCGACTGGGTACCAAGAGACCCAGTACTTC. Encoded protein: CASRATGYQETQYF.

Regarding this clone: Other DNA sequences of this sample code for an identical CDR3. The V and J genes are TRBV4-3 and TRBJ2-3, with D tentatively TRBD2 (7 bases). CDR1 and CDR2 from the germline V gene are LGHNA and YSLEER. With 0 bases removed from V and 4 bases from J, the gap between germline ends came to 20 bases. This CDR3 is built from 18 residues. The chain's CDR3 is CASSQEGPRGGSADTQYF. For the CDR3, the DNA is TGCGCCAGCAGCCAAGAGGGGCCCAGGGGAGGGAGCGCAGATACGCAGTATTTT.

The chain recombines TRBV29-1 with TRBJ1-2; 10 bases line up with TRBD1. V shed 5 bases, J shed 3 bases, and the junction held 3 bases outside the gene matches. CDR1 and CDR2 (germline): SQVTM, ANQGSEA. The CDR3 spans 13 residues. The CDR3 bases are TGCAGCGTTACCGGGACAGGGGACTATGGCTACACCTTC. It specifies CSVTGTGDYGYTF. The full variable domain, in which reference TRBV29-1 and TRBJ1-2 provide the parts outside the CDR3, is SAVISQKPSRDICQRGTSLTIQCQVDSQVTMMFWYRQQPGQSLTLIATANQGSEATYESGFVIDKFPISRPNLTFSTLTVSNMSPEDSSIYLCSVTGTGDYGYTFGSGTRLTVV.

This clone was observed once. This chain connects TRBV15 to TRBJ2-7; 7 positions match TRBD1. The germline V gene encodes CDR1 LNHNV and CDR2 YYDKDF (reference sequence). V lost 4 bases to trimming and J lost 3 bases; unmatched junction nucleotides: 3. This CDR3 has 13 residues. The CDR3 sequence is CATSKNRGYEQYF. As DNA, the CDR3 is TGTGCCACCAGCAAAAACAGGGGCTACGAGCAGTACTTC.

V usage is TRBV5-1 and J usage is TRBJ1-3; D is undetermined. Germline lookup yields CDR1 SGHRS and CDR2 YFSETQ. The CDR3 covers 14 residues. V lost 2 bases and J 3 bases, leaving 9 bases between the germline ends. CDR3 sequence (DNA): TGCGCCAGCAGCTTTGACATGAATGGAAACACCATATATTTT. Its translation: CASSFDMNGNTIYF.

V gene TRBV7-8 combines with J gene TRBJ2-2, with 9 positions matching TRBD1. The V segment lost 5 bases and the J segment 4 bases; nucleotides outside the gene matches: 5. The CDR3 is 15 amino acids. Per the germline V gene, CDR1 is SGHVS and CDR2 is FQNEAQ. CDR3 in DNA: TGTGCCAGCAGCCCCGGGACAGGGAGCACCGGGGAGCTGTTTTTT. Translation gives CASSPGTGSTGELFF.

The CDR3 DNA reads as TGTGCCAGCAGTTTACGACAGCCCCCAAGGACCCAGTACTTC. It codes for CASSLRQPPRTQYF. J is TRBJ2-5 and V is TRBV28; perhaps TRBD1 as D (5 bases). CDR3 length: 14 residues. Germline V CDR1 and CDR2: MDHEN, SYDVKM. The germline V and J ends were trimmed by 2 bases and 7 bases, with 14 bases remaining between them.

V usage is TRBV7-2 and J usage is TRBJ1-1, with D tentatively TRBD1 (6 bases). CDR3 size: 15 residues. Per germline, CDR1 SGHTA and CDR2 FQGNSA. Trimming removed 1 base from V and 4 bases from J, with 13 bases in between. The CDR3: CASSLVGGQGTEAFF. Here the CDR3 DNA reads TGTGCCAGCAGCTTAGTCGGGGGGCAGGGCACTGAAGCTTTCTTT.

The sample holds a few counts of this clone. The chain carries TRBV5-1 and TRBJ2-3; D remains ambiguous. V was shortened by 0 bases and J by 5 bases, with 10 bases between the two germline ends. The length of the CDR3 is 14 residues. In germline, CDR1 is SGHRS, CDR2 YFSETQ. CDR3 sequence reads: CASSLGPTGDTQYF. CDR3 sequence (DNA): TGCGCCAGCAGCTTGGGACCCACGGGAGATACGCAGTATTTT.

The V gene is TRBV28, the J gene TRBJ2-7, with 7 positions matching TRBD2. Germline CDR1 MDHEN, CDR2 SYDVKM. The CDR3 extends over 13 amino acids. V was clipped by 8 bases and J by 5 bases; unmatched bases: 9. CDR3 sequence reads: CASAGAGRDEQYF. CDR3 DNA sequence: TGTGCCAGCGCCGGGGCAGGGAGGGACGAGCAGTACTTC.

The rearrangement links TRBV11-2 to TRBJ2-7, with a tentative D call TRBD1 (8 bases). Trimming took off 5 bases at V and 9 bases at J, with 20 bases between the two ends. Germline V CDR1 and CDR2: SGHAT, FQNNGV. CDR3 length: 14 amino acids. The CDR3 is CASSGTGAPGGQYF. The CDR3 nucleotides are TGTGCCAGCAGCGGGACAGGCGCTCCGGGGGGGCAGTACTTC.

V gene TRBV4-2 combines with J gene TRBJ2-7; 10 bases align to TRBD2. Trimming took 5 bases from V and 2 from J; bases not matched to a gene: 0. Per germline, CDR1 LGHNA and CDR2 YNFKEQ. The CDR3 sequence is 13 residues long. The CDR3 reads CASSTSGAYEQYF. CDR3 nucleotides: TGTGCCAGCAGCACTAGCGGGGCCTACGAGCAGTACTTC.

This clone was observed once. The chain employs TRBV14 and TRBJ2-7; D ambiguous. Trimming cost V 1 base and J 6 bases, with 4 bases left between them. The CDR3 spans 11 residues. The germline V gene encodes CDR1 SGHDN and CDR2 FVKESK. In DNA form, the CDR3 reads TGTGCCAGCAGCCAAGTATTCGAGCAGTACTTC. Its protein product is CASSQVFEQYF. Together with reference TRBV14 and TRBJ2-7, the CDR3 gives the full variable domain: EAGVTQFPSHSVIEKGQTVTLRCDPISGHDNLYWYRRVMGKEIKFLLHFVKESKQDESGMPNNRFLAERTGGTYSTLKVQPAELEDSGVYFCASSQVFEQYFGPGTRLTVT.

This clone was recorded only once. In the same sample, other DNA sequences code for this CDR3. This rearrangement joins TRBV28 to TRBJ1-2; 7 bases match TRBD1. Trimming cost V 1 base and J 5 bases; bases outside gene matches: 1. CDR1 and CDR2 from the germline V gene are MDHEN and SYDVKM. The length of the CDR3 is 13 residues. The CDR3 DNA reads TGTGCCAGCAGTTTATCAGGGGGGTATGGCTACACCTTC. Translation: CASSLSGGYGYTF.

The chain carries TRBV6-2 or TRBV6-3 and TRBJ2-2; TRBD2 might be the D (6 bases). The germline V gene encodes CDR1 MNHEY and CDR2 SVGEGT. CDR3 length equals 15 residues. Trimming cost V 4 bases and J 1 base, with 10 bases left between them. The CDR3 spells CASSWGLKNTGELFF. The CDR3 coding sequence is TGTGCCAGCAGTTGGGGACTTAAGAACACCGGGGAGCTGTTTTTT.

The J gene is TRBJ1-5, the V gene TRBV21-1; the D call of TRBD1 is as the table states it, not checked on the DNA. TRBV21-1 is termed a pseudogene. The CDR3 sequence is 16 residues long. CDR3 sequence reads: CASSDPGTTNNQPQHF. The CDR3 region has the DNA TGTGCCAGCAGCGACCCCGGGACAACCAACAATCAGCCCCAGCATTTT.

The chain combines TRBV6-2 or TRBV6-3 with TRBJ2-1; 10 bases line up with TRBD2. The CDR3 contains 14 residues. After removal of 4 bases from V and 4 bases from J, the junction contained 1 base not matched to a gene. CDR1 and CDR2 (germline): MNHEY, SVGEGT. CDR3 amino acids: CASSLLAGYNEQFF. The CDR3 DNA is TGTGCCAGCAGTTTACTAGCGGGGTACAATGAGCAGTTCTTC.

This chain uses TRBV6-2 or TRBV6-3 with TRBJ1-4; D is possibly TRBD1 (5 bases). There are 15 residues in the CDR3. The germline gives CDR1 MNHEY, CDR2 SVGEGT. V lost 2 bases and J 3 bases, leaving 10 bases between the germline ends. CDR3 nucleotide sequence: TGTGCCAGCAGTTACGAAGGGGCAGCTAATGAAAAACTGTTTTTT. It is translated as CASSYEGAANEKLFF.

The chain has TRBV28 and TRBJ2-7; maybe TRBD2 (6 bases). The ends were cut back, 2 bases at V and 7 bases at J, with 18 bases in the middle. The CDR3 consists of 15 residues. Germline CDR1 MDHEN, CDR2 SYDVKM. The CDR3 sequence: CASSLSAGPLGEQYF. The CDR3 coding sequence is TGTGCCAGCAGTTTAAGTGCGGGACCACTCGGAGAGCAGTACTTC.